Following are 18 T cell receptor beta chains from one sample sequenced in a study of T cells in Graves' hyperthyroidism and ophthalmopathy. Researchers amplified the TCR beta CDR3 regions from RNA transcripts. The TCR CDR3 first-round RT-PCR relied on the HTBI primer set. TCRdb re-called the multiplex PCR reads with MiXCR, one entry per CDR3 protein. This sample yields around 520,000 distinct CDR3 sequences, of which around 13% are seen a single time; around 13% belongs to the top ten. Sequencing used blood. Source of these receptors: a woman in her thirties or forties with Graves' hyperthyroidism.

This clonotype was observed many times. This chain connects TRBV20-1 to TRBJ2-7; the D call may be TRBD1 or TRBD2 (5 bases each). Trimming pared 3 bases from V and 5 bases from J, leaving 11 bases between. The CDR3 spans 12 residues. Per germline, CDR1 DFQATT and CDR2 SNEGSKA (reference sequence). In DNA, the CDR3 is TGCAGTGCTAGGGGGGTAATCAACGAGCAGTACTTC. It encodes CSARGVINEQYF.

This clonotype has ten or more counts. For the CDR3, the DNA is TGTGCCAGCTCACTCTCAGGACAGGACCGAAACTATGGCTACACCTTC. Protein sequence: CASSLSGQDRNYGYTF. This chain joins TRBV18 and TRBJ1-2, with TRBD1 matching over 7 bases. Looked up from germline, CDR1 is KGHSH and CDR2 is LQKENI. There are 16 residues in the CDR3. With V trimmed by 4 bases and J by 2 bases, 10 bases remained unmatched.

The CDR3 here is CASSHLGADQPQHF. CDR3 DNA sequence: TGTGCCAGCAGCCACCTCGGGGCCGATCAGCCCCAGCATTTT. This rearrangement joins TRBV3-1 to TRBJ1-5, with TRBD1 as a possible D gene (5 bases). The CDR3 runs 14 residues. Germline lookup yields CDR1 LGHDT and CDR2 YNNKEL (reference sequence). V gave up 3 bases and J gave up 5 bases, with 11 bases separating them.

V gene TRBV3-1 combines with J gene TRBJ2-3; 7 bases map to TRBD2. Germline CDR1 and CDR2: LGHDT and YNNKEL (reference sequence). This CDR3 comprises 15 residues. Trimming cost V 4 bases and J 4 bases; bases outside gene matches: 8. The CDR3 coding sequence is TGTGCCAGCAGCCGGGGCGGGAGAGGGGCAGATACGCAGTATTTT. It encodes CASSRGGRGADTQYF.

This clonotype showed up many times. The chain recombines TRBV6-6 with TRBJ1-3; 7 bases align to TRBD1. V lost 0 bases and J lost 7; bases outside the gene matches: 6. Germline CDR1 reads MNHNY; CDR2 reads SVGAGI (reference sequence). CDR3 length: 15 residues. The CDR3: CASSYSTGPTNTIYF. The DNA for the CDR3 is TGTGCCAGCAGTTACTCGACAGGGCCTACGAACACCATATATTTT.

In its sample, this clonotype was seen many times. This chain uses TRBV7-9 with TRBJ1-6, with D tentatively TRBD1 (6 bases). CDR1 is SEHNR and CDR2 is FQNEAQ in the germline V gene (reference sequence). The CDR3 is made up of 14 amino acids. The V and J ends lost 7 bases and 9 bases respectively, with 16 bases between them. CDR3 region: CASNQGTGASPLHF. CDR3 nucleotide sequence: TGTGCCAGCAACCAGGGGACCGGGGCTTCACCCCTCCACTTT. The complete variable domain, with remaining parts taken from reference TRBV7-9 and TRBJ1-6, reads DTGVSQNPRHKITKRGQNVTFRCDPISEHNRLYWYRQTLGQGPEFLTYFQNEAQLEKSRLLSDRFSAERPKGSFSTLEIQRTEQGDSAMYLCASNQGTGASPLHFGNGTRLTVT.

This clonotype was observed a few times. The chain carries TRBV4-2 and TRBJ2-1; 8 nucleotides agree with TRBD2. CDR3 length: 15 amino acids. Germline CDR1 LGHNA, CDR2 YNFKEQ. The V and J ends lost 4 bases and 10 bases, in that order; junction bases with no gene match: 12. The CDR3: CASSRKTSAYPEQFF. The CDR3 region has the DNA TGTGCCAGCAGCCGAAAGACTAGCGCCTACCCAGAGCAGTTCTTC.

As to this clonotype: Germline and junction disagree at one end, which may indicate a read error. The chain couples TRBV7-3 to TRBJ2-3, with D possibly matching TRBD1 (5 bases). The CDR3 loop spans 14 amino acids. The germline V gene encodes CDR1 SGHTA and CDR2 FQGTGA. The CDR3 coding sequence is TGTGCCAGCAGCACAGACGGCCAGACAGATGCGCAGTATTTT. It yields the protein CASSTDGQTDAQYF.

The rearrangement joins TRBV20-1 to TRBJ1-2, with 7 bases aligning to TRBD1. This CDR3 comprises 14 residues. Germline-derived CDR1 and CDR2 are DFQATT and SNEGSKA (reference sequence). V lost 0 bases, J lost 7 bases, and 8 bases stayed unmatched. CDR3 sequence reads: CSARDPATGIGYTF. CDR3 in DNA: TGCAGTGCTAGAGATCCCGCGACAGGGATTGGCTACACCTTC.

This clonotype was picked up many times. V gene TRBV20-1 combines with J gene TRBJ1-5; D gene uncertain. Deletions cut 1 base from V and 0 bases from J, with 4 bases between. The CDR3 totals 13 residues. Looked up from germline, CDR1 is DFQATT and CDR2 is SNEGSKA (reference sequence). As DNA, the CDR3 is TGCAGTGCTAGAGCGGATAGCAATCAGCCCCAGCATTTT. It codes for CSARADSNQPQHF.

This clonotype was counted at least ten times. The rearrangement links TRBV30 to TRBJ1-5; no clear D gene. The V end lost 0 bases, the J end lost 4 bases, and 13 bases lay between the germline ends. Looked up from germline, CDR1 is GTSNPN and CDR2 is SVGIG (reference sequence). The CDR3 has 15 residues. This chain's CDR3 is CAWSVSGLGNQPQHF. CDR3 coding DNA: TGTGCCTGGAGTGTATCAGGTCTCGGAAATCAGCCCCAGCATTTT.

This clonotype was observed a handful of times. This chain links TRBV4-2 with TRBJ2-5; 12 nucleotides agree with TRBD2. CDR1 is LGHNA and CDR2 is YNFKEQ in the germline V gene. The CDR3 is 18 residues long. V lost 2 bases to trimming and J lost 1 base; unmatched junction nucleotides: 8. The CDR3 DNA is TGTGCCAGCAGCCAACCGCCCGGGACTAGCGGGCTCCAAGAGACCCAGTACTTC. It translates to CASSQPPGTSGLQETQYF.

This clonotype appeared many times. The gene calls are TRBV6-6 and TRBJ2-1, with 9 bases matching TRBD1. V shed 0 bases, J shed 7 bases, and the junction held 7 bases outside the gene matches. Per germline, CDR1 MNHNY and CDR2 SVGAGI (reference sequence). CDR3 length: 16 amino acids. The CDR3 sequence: CASSYSPGQGPNEQFF. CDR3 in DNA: TGTGCCAGCAGTTACTCGCCGGGACAGGGTCCAAATGAGCAGTTCTTC.

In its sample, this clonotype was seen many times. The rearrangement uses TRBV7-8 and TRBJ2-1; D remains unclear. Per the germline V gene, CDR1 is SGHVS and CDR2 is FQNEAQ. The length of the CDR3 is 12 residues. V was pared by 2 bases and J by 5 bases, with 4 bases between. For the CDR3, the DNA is TGTGCCAGCAGCTTATTTAACAATGAGCAGTTCTTC. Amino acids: CASSLFNNEQFF.

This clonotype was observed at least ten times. CDR3 amino acids: CASSTRQGTDTQYF. The CDR3 DNA reads as TGTGCCAGCAGCACCAGACAGGGAACAGATACGCAGTATTTT. The chain joins TRBV11-3 to TRBJ2-3; 7 bases are shared with TRBD1. J was trimmed by 3 bases and V by 5 bases; bases with no gene match: 5. Per the germline V gene, CDR1 is SGHNT and CDR2 is YENEEA. This CDR3 region has 14 residues.

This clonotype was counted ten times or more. CDR3 sequence (DNA): TGTGCCAGCAGCGTAGTGGGGAGTGAGACCCAGTACTTC. Its protein is CASSVVGSETQYF. The chain employs TRBV9 and TRBJ2-5; TRBD2 is a possible D gene (5 bases). The V gene lost 0 bases and the J gene lost 5 bases, with 8 bases spanning the gap. CDR1 SGDLS and CDR2 YYNGEE come from the germline V gene. The CDR3 covers 13 residues.

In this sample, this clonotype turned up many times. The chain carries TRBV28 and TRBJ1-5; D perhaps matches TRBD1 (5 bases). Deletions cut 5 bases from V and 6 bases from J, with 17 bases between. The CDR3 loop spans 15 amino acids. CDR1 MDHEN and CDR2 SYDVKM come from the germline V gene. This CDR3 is CASSRQREGAQPQHF. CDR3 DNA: TGTGCCAGCAGTCGACAGAGGGAAGGCGCTCAGCCCCAGCATTTT.

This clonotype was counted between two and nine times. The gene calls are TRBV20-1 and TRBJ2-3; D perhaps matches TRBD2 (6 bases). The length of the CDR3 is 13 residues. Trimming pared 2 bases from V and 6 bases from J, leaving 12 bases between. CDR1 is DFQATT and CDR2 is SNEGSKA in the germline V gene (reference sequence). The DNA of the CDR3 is TGCAGTGCTAGATACGGGAGCTGGGATACGCAGTATTTT. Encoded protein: CSARYGSWDTQYF.